This is a list of T cell receptor beta chains from one sample in a study of T cell responses to AZD1222 COVID-19 vaccine. Profiled with immunoSEQ multiplex PCR; TCRdb holds only in-frame clones, not every one. In the table there are 100,000 to 120,000 clones, about 95% of which are singletons. Source: peripheral blood, taken 28 days after the second AZD1222 dose. The receptors originated from an adult who received the AZD1222 COVID-19 vaccine. Each CDR3 is given with its conserved first and last residue. A D gene is named only where the DNA matches it firmly. The size of a clone is reported for some rows only, either as once, few or many, or as a class for expanded clones.

once,TRBV7-9,TRBD1,TRBJ1-2,15,CASSPGGGGDYGYTF,TGTGCCAGCAGCCCGGGGGGAGGGGGCGACTATGGCTACACCTTC
once,TRBV9,NA,TRBJ1-4,15,CASSVSDWEDEKLFF,TGTGCCAGCAGCGTATCGGACTGGGAGGATGAAAAACTGTTTTTT
NA,TRBV12-3/TRBV12-4,NA,TRBJ2-7,13,CASSFLVQYEQYF,TGTGCCAGCAGTTTTTTGGTGCAGTACGAGCAGTACTTC
NA,TRBV5-4,TRBD1,TRBJ2-7,14,CASSVGQAQYEQYF,TGTGCCAGCAGCGTGGGACAGGCTCAGTACGAGCAGTACTTC
NA,TRBV7-8,TRBD2,TRBJ2-7,16,CASSLAERERYYEQYF,TGTGCCAGCAGCTTAGCTGAGCGGGAGAGATACTACGAGCAGTACTTC
NA,TRBV6-6,NA,TRBJ1-5,16,CASSPPGYPINQPQHF,TGTGCCAGCAGCCCACCCGGCTACCCGATCAATCAGCCCCAGCATTTT
few,TRBV5-1,TRBD1,TRBJ2-1,15,CASSFGTGQNNEQFF,TGCGCCAGCAGCTTCGGGACAGGACAGAACAATGAGCAGTTCTTC
NA,TRBV5-6,NA,TRBJ1-2,15,CASSFIRGDNYGYTF,TGTGCCAGCAGCTTTATTAGGGGGGACAACTATGGCTACACCTTC
NA,TRBV5-1,TRBD1,TRBJ1-2,18,CASSWEGQGANRIYGYTF,TGCGCCAGCAGCTGGGAAGGACAGGGGGCGAATCGCATCTATGGCTACACCTTC
NA,TRBV15,TRBD2,TRBJ2-7,15,CATSRGREGPHEQYF,TGTGCCACCAGCAGGGGGCGGGAGGGTCCCCACGAGCAGTACTTC
NA,TRBV6-5,NA,TRBJ2-7,15,CASSFGQRSSYEQYF,TGTGCCAGCAGTTTCGGACAGAGGAGCTCCTACGAGCAGTACTTC
NA,TRBV6-5,TRBD2,TRBJ2-2,14,CASRLAGGGGELFF,TGTGCCAGCAGGTTAGCGGGAGGTGGCGGGGAGCTGTTTTTT
NA,TRBV29-1,NA,TRBJ2-2,12,CSGNSITGELFF,TGCAGTGGGAACTCTATCACCGGGGAGCTGTTTTTT
once,TRBV25-1,TRBD1,TRBJ1-2,12,CASGPGTDGYTF,TGTGCCAGCGGACCCGGGACAGATGGCTACACCTTC
NA,TRBV30,TRBD2,TRBJ2-1,17,CAWTSHDLAGVYNEQFF,TGTGCCTGGACAAGTCACGATCTAGCGGGGGTATACAATGAGCAGTTCTTC
NA,TRBV28,TRBD1,TRBJ1-1,11,CASSHRGEAFF,TGTGCCAGCAGTCACAGGGGGGAGGCTTTCTTT
NA,TRBV6-1,NA,TRBJ2-3,14,CASSEVGVRNTQYF,TGTGCCAGCAGTGAAGTGGGGGTCCGCAATACGCAGTATTTT
NA,TRBV11-2,TRBD1,TRBJ2-2,18,CASSRFGQGGSITGELFF,TGTGCCAGCAGCCGGTTTGGACAGGGCGGTAGTATCACCGGGGAGCTGTTTTTT
once,TRBV6-1,TRBD1,TRBJ1-1,13,CASSERQGTEAFF,TGTGCCAGCAGTGAAAGACAGGGTACTGAAGCTTTCTTT
NA,TRBV19,NA,TRBJ1-4,11,CASSYREKLFF,TGTGCCAGTAGTTACAGGGAAAAACTGTTTTTT
NA,TRBV19,NA,TRBJ1-3,16,CASSTYRRFSGNTIYF,TGTGCCAGTAGTACATATAGGCGCTTCTCTGGAAACACCATATATTTT
NA,TRBV9,NA,TRBJ2-5,15,CASSAQRGPRETQYF,TGTGCCAGCAGCGCACAACGGGGGCCCCGGGAGACCCAGTACTTC
NA,TRBV3-1/TRBV3-2,TRBD1,TRBJ1-1,14,CASSHGQGDAEAFF,TGTGCCAGCAGCCACGGACAGGGAGACGCTGAAGCTTTCTTT
NA,TRBV20-1,NA,TRBJ1-2,9,CSRSYGYTF,TGCAGTCGGAGCTATGGCTACACCTTC
NA,TRBV6-4,TRBD1,TRBJ1-5,14,CASSGTGGNQPQHF,TGTGCCAGCAGTGGGACAGGGGGCAATCAGCCCCAGCATTTT
NA,TRBV11-3,NA,TRBJ1-5,17,CASSLNWAPQANQPQHF,TGTGCCAGCAGCTTAAATTGGGCGCCTCAAGCAAATCAGCCCCAGCATTTT
NA,TRBV16,NA,TRBJ2-2,14,CASSLGLNTGELFF,TGTGCCAGCAGCCTAGGACTTAACACCGGGGAGCTGTTTTTT
NA,TRBV6-5,NA,TRBJ1-5,13,CASSHLRNQPQHF,TGTGCCAGCAGCCATCTCCGCAATCAGCCCCAGCATTTT
NA,TRBV19,TRBD1,TRBJ2-7,15,CASREFGQATHEQYF,TGTGCCAGTCGGGAATTCGGACAGGCTACCCACGAGCAGTACTTC
NA,TRBV5-4,NA,TRBJ1-4,13,CASSLAGNEKLFF,TGTGCCAGCAGCTTGGCTGGGAATGAAAAACTGTTTTTT
NA,TRBV6-2/TRBV6-3,TRBD1,TRBJ1-5,14,CASSTQGAGQPQHF,TGTGCCAGCAGTACACAGGGGGCAGGACAGCCCCAGCATTTT
NA,TRBV5-4,TRBD1,TRBJ2-7,11,CASSIGQEVYF,TGTGCCAGCAGCATCGGACAGGAGGTTTACTTC
NA,TRBV28,NA,TRBJ1-4,14,CASSLDSPAGKLFF,TGTGCCAGCAGTTTGGACAGCCCCGCCGGGAAACTGTTTTTT
NA,TRBV19,NA,TRBJ2-5,12,CASSADGSAQYF,TGTGCCAGTAGTGCCGACGGTTCGGCCCAGTACTTC
once,TRBV6-5,TRBD1,TRBJ2-2,16,CASSSYRDRNTGELFF,TGTGCCAGCAGTTCCTACCGGGACAGGAACACCGGGGAGCTGTTTTTT
once,TRBV5-1,NA,TRBJ1-1,14,CASSLDLQSTEAFF,TGCGCCAGCAGCTTGGATTTACAGAGCACTGAAGCTTTCTTT
once,TRBV11-2,TRBD1,TRBJ2-1,12,CASTQGVNEQFF,TGTGCCAGCACGCAGGGGGTGAATGAGCAGTTCTTC
once,TRBV2,NA,TRBJ1-5,14,CASSSGTAYQPQHF,TGTGCCAGCAGTTCCGGGACGGCATATCAGCCCCAGCATTTT
once,TRBV7-9,NA,TRBJ1-1,14,CASSLAELNTEAFF,TGTGCCAGCAGCTTAGCGGAGTTGAACACTGAAGCTTTCTTT
once,TRBV5-4,TRBD2,TRBJ2-1,18,CASSKSGGALFSYNEQFF,TGTGCCAGCAGCAAATCCGGGGGGGCCCTTTTCTCCTACAATGAGCAGTTCTTC
NA,TRBV6-5,NA,TRBJ1-1,14,CASSIYRQNTEAFF,TGTGCCAGCAGTATCTATCGACAGAACACTGAAGCTTTCTTT
few,TRBV21-1,NA,TRBJ2-1,19,CASSHAPKGLRERHNEQFF,TGTGCCAGCAGCCACGCCCCGAAAGGGTTGCGGGAGCGACACAATGAGCAGTTCTTC
NA,TRBV10-1,TRBD2,TRBJ2-2,15,CASSVGTRDTGELFF,TGCGCCAGCAGTGTTGGGACTAGAGACACCGGGGAGCTGTTTTTT
NA,TRBV19,NA,TRBJ1-6,11,CASRGPSPLHF,TGTGCCAGTAGAGGGCCTTCACCCCTCCACTTT
NA,TRBV4-1,TRBD1,TRBJ1-1,13,CASSQTGGRVAFF,TGCGCCAGCAGCCAAACAGGGGGCAGGGTAGCTTTCTTT
NA,TRBV5-6,NA,TRBJ1-1,15,CASSWGTTANTEAFF,TGTGCCAGCAGCTGGGGCACGACAGCGAACACTGAAGCTTTCTTT
few,TRBV19,NA,TRBJ1-2,16,CASSTLDSPTNYGYTF,TGTGCCAGTAGTACCCTGGACAGCCCTACTAACTATGGCTACACCTTC
NA,TRBV23-1,TRBD2,TRBJ2-7,14,CASKLAGGPVEQYF,TGCGCCAGCAAATTAGCGGGAGGGCCGGTTGAGCAGTACTTC
NA,TRBV7-9,NA,TRBJ2-1,12,CASSYGSNEQFF,TGTGCCAGCAGCTACGGTAGCAATGAGCAGTTCTTC
few,TRBV7-2,TRBD2,TRBJ2-7,14,CASSHSGGTYEQYF,TGTGCCAGCAGCCATAGCGGGGGTACCTACGAGCAGTACTTC
once,TRBV24-1,TRBD2,TRBJ2-3,18,CATSGAKGTSGSTDTQYF,TGTGCCACCAGTGGAGCTAAGGGGACTAGCGGTAGCACAGATACGCAGTATTTT
NA,TRBV5-4,TRBD1,TRBJ1-1,16,CASSLELGTGVTEAFF,TGTGCCAGCAGCTTGGAACTAGGGACAGGGGTTACTGAAGCTTTCTTT
NA,TRBV18,TRBD1,TRBJ1-1,16,CASSPPYRDRDTEAFF,TGTGCCAGCTCACCACCGTACCGGGACAGGGACACTGAAGCTTTCTTT
NA,TRBV6-6,TRBD1,TRBJ1-5,14,CASSYLTGYQPQHF,TGTGCCAGCAGTTACTTGACAGGGTATCAGCCCCAGCATTTT
NA,TRBV5-1,TRBD1,TRBJ1-2,13,CASRGQHNYGYTF,TGCGCCAGCAGGGGACAGCATAACTATGGCTACACCTTC